These T cell receptor beta chains were read from a single sample in a study of cytomegalovirus exposure and HLA in healthy donors. Assay used: immunoSEQ multiplex PCR; TCRdb lists only in-frame clones, some missing. In the table there are about 170,000 clones, around 85% of which are singletons. Sequencing input: PBMCs. The receptors were gathered from a woman in her twenties or thirties in good health and CMV-seronegative. Each CDR3 is given with its conserved first and last residue. D genes are given only for firm matches. The size field is filled for only some rows; it gives once, few, many or a size class.

j_call,d_call,clone_size,v_call,cdr3_aa,cdr3_nt
TRBJ2-7,TRBD1,.,TRBV7-2,CASSPGTGGLREQYF,TGTGCCAGCAGCCCCGGGACAGGGGGCCTCCGGGAGCAGTACTTC
TRBJ2-3,TRBD2,few,TRBV28,CASTLSGGRRTDTQYF,TGTGCCAGCACCCTGTCTGGCGGGAGGCGCACAGATACGCAGTATTTT
TRBJ1-5,.,.,TRBV5-8,CASSLAPVTARNQPQHF,TGTGCCAGCAGCTTGGCTCCGGTGACAGCGCGCAATCAGCCCCAGCATTTT
TRBJ2-7,TRBD1,.,TRBV7-9,CASSPAGTAYEQYF,TGTGCCAGCAGCCCCGCCGGGACAGCCTACGAGCAGTACTTC
TRBJ1-5,.,.,TRBV28,CASSLSAHQPQHF,TGTGCCAGCAGTTTATCAGCCCATCAGCCCCAGCATTTT
TRBJ2-1,TRBD2,.,TRBV5-4,CASSGLAGDNEQFF,TGTGCCAGCAGTGGGCTAGCGGGAGACAATGAGCAGTTCTTC
TRBJ2-2,.,.,TRBV6-6,CASSAHLNTGELFF,TGTGCCAGCAGTGCGCACCTGAACACCGGGGAGCTGTTTTTT
TRBJ2-5,.,.,TRBV7-6,CASSLGSRGQETQYF,TGTGCCAGCAGCTTAGGGTCGAGGGGCCAAGAGACCCAGTACTTC
TRBJ2-3,.,.,TRBV30,CAWGQRLTDTQYF,TGTGCCTGGGGACAGCGACTCACAGATACGCAGTATTTT
TRBJ2-7,.,.,TRBV5-6,CASSLRQTGLNEQYF,TGTGCCAGCAGCCTACGCCAAACAGGGCTCAACGAGCAGTACTTC
TRBJ2-3,.,.,TRBV6-6,CASRPPDPDYAQYF,TGTGCCAGCAGGCCCCCGGACCCGGATTATGCGCAGTATTTT
TRBJ2-7,TRBD2,.,TRBV28,CASSLAGSSYEQYF,TGTGCCAGCAGTCTAGCGGGAAGCTCCTACGAGCAGTACTTC
TRBJ2-7,.,.,TRBV20-1,CSARTGLEQYF,TGCAGTGCTAGAACCGGCCTCGAGCAGTACTTC
TRBJ1-2,.,.,TRBV27,CASSFDRDYGYTF,TGTGCCAGCAGTTTCGACCGCGACTATGGCTACACCTTC
TRBJ2-1,.,.,TRBV4-3,CASSRHPGSSYNEQFF,TGCGCCAGCAGCCGCCACCCCGGGAGCTCCTACAATGAGCAGTTCTTC